These T cell receptor beta chains were read from a single sample in a study of cytomegalovirus exposure and HLA in healthy donors. Profiled with immunoSEQ multiplex PCR; TCRdb holds only in-frame clones, not every one. The data hold about 160,000 clones, with 75% to 85% observed a single time. Material for sequencing was PBMCs. These receptors came from a girl aged 2 to 9 in good health and CMV-seropositive. Each CDR3 is given with its conserved first and last residue. A D gene is named only where the DNA matches it firmly. Rows may omit the clone size; those that give it use once, few, many or a size class.

CDR3,DNA,size,length,J,D,V
CATLSPGGGTEAFF,TGTGCCACCCTTTCCCCTGGGGGCGGGACTGAAGCTTTCTTT,-,14,TRBJ1-1,-,TRBV28
CASSFGLLRDNEQFF,TGTGCCAGCAGCTTTGGGCTCCTCAGGGACAATGAGCAGTTCTTC,-,15,TRBJ2-1,-,TRBV7-8
CASGGLEGTGELFF,TGTGCCAGCGGGGGACTAGAAGGTACCGGGGAGCTGTTTTTT,-,14,TRBJ2-2,TRBD2,TRBV6-1
CASSPRGQGLGETQYF,TGTGCCAGCAGCCCCAGAGGACAGGGCTTAGGGGAGACCCAGTACTTC,-,16,TRBJ2-5,TRBD1,TRBV7-9
CASSSGSGGEQFF,TGTGCCAGCAGCTCCGGAAGCGGGGGCGAGCAGTTCTTC,-,13,TRBJ2-1,TRBD2,TRBV7-3
CASSVAGQGAYEQYF,TGTGCCAGCAGCGTAGCGGGACAGGGGGCCTACGAGCAGTACTTC,-,15,TRBJ2-7,TRBD1,TRBV9
CASSQDALGGAREKLFF,TGCGCCAGCAGCCAAGATGCCCTAGGGGGGGCGAGGGAAAAACTGTTTTTT,-,17,TRBJ1-4,-,TRBV4-1
CASRRLAGEVDTQYF,TGTGCCAGCAGGAGACTAGCGGGAGAGGTAGATACGCAGTATTTT,-,15,TRBJ2-3,TRBD2,TRBV11-2
CASSQGVGGMGTDTQYF,TGCGCCAGCAGCCAAGGGGTAGGCGGAATGGGCACAGATACGCAGTATTTT,once,17,TRBJ2-3,-,TRBV4-1
CASSDGTGGNEQFF,TGTGCCAGCAGTGACGGGACAGGGGGCAATGAGCAGTTCTTC,-,14,TRBJ2-1,TRBD1,TRBV6-4
CASSRHIGQETQYF,TGTGCCAGCAGTCGACACATTGGGCAAGAGACCCAGTACTTC,-,14,TRBJ2-5,-,TRBV5-4
CASSTLKRMGQLSYNEQFF,TGTGCCAGTAGTACCTTGAAAAGAATGGGACAGCTTAGCTACAATGAGCAGTTCTTC,-,19,TRBJ2-1,TRBD1,TRBV19
CASSQEYTGANYGYTF,TGTGCCAGCAGCCAGGAATATACAGGGGCGAACTATGGCTACACCTTC,-,16,TRBJ1-2,TRBD1,TRBV4-2
CAWMLPGQGRFSSYEQYF,TGTGCCTGGATGCTTCCGGGACAGGGACGTTTTAGCTCCTACGAGCAGTACTTC,-,18,TRBJ2-7,TRBD1,TRBV30
CAWSEAGGNEKLFF,TGTGCCTGGAGTGAGGCAGGGGGTAATGAAAAACTGTTTTTT,once,14,TRBJ1-4,TRBD1,TRBV30
CASSLEVAENTGELFF,TGTGCCAGCAGCTTAGAAGTAGCGGAGAACACCGGGGAGCTGTTTTTT,-,16,TRBJ2-2,-,TRBV7-6
CASTPFGGKSSYNEQFF,TGTGCCAGTACACCCTTCGGGGGGAAGAGCTCCTACAATGAGCAGTTCTTC,-,17,TRBJ2-1,TRBD2,TRBV19
CASRITGMGETQYF,TGTGCCAGCAGAATTACCGGGATGGGAGAGACCCAGTACTTC,-,14,TRBJ2-5,-,TRBV28
CASSDKGAGNTIYF,TGTGCCAGCAGTGACAAGGGAGCCGGAAACACCATATATTTT,-,14,TRBJ1-3,-,TRBV7-9
CAIARDAGNTIYF,TGTGCCATCGCCAGGGATGCGGGAAACACCATATATTTT,-,13,TRBJ1-3,-,TRBV6-1
CASSEGGSGTETQYF,TGTGCCAGCAGTGAGGGGGGTAGCGGGACAGAGACCCAGTACTTC,few,15,TRBJ2-5,TRBD2,TRBV6-4
CASSDSSGSGTDTQYF,TGTGCCAGCAGTGACTCTAGCGGGAGTGGTACAGATACGCAGTATTTT,-,16,TRBJ2-3,TRBD2,TRBV6-4
CASSLNWQPRVQNQPQHF,TGTGCCAGCAGTTTGAATTGGCAGCCCAGGGTGCAAAATCAGCCCCAGCATTTT,-,18,TRBJ1-5,-,TRBV27